This T cell receptor beta chain appears in the sequencing data of a study of cytomegalovirus exposure and HLA in healthy donors. It was with 60 Vbeta and 13 Jbeta primers that the PCR ran. The assay was immunoSEQ multiplex PCR, and TCRdb's table has in-frame clones only and misses some. The sample yields about 120,000 clones, about 81% seen once. Germline V lookup: CDR1 LNHDA, CDR2 SQIVND (reference sequence). V lost 5 bases, J lost 2 bases, and 14 bases stayed unmatched. The CDR3 covers 17 residues. This TCR derives from a man aged 35 to 55 in good health and CMV-seronegative. The sample comprised PBMCs. The chain links TRBV19 to TRBJ2-7; 8 nucleotides align to TRBD1. CDR3 in DNA: TGTGCCAGTAGTGCCAGTTCTTCGAGCAGGGGGCCCTACGAGCAGTACTTC. Protein: CASSASSSSRGPYEQYF.